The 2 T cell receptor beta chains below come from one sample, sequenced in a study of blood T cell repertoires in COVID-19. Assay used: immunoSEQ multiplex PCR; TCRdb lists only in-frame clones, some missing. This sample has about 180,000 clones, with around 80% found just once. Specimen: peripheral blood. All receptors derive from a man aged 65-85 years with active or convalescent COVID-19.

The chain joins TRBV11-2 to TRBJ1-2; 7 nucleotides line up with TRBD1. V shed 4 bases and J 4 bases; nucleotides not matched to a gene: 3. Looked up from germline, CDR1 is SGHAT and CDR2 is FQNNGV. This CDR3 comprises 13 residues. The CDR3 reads CASSSGTAYGYTF. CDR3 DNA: TGTGCCAGCAGCTCCGGGACAGCCTATGGCTACACCTTC.

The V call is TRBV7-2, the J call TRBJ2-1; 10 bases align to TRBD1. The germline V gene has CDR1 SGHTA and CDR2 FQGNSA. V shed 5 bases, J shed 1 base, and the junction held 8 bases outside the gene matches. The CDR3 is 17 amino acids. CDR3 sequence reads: CASSPTPGQGSYNEQFF. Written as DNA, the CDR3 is TGTGCCAGCAGCCCCACCCCGGGACAGGGGTCCTACAATGAGCAGTTCTTC. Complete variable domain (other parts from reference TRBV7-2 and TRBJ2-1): GAGVSQSPSNKVTEKGKDVELRCDPISGHTALYWYRQSLGQGLEFLIYFQGNSAPDKSGLPSDRFSAERTGGSVSTLTIQRTQQEDSAVYLCASSPTPGQGSYNEQFFGPGTRLTVL.